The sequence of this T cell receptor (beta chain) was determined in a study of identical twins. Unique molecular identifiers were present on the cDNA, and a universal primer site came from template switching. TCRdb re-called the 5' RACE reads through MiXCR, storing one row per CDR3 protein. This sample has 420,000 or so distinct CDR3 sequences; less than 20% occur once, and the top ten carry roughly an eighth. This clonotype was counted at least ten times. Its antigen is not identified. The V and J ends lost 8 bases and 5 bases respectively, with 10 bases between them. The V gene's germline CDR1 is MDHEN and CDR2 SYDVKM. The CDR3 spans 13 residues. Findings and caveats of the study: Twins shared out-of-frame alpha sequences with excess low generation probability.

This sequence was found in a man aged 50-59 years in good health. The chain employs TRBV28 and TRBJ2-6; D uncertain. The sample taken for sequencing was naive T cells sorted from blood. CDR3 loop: CASSPLRANVLTF. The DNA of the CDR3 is TGTGCCAGCTCTCCGCTGAGGGCCAACGTCCTGACTTTC.